The next 29 T cell receptor beta chains were all read from a single sample in a study of T cells in Graves' hyperthyroidism and ophthalmopathy. Authors of the study amplified TCR beta CDR3 regions from RNA transcripts. The study used the HTBI primer set for a first-round RT-PCR of the TCR CDR3. TCRdb reanalysed the multiplex PCR reads using MiXCR and keeps one entry per CDR3 protein. This sample has hundreds of thousands of distinct CDR3 sequences; 14% to 15% occur once, and the top ten carry less than 15%. The sequenced sample was blood. The receptor set was obtained from a man aged 18 to 30 with Graves' ophthalmopathy.

The genes are TRBV18 and TRBJ1-2; D remains unclear. V was pared by 3 bases and J by 5 bases, with 16 bases between. The CDR3 sequence is 15 residues long. Germline loops: CDR1 KGHSH, CDR2 LQKENI. The CDR3 loop reads CASSPAAGVEYGYTF. The CDR3 DNA reads TGTGCCAGCTCACCGGCCGCCGGGGTAGAGTATGGCTACACCTTC.

This clonotype was seen only a few times. The chain joins TRBV7-9 to TRBJ2-2; 14 nucleotides match TRBD2. With V trimmed by 5 bases and J by 6 bases, 5 bases remained unmatched. The CDR3 spans 16 residues. Germline lookup yields CDR1 SEHNR and CDR2 FQNEAQ (reference sequence). This chain's CDR3 is CASSGPGLAGAGELFF. Written as DNA, the CDR3 is TGTGCCAGCAGCGGACCGGGACTAGCGGGAGCCGGGGAGCTGTTTTTT.

This clonotype was counted only a few times. The rearrangement uses TRBV6-2 or TRBV6-3 and TRBJ1-5; D unresolved. V was clipped by 2 bases and J by 11 bases, with 13 bases between them. CDR3 length equals 13 residues. CDR1 is MNHEY and CDR2 is SVGEGT in the germline V gene. The CDR3 nucleotides are TGTGCCAGCAGTTACCATCTTGCCGGGTCCCAGCATTTT. Translation: CASSYHLAGSQHF.

This clonotype has just one count. This chain links TRBV5-1 with TRBJ2-5; TRBD2 matches 12 bases. V was clipped by 0 bases and J by 7 bases; unmatched bases: 4. Germline lookup yields CDR1 SGHRS and CDR2 YFSETQ. The CDR3 has 15 residues. CDR3 DNA sequence: TGCGCCAGCAGCTTGGTACTAGCGGGGGGCCCGACCCAGTACTTC. As protein: CASSLVLAGGPTQYF.

This clonotype occurred many times. V usage is TRBV7-9 and J usage is TRBJ2-7, with TRBD2 matching over 8 bases. Germline assignment: CDR1 SEHNR and CDR2 FQNEAQ (reference sequence). Trimming cost V 6 bases and J 3 bases; bases outside gene matches: 4. The CDR3 runs 13 residues. CDR3 loop: CASSSSGSYEQYF. As DNA, the CDR3 is TGTGCCAGCAGTTCAAGCGGGAGCTACGAGCAGTACTTC.

This clonotype showed up many times. The genes are TRBV5-1 and TRBJ2-4, with 8 bases identical to TRBD1. The CDR3 extends over 14 amino acids. The germline V gene has CDR1 SGHRS and CDR2 YFSETQ. V trimming: 0 bases; J trimming: 6 bases; junction bases outside the gene matches: 2. CDR3 DNA: TGCGCCAGCAGCTTGGGGACAGGGTCAAACATTCAGTACTTC. Translated: CASSLGTGSNIQYF. Together with reference TRBV5-1 and TRBJ2-4, the CDR3 gives the full variable domain: KAGVTQTPRYLIKTRGQQVTLSCSPISGHRSVSWYQQTPGQGLQFLFEYFSETQRNKGNFPGRFSGRQFSNSRSEMNVSTLELGDSALYLCASSLGTGSNIQYFGAGTRLSVL.

In this sample, this clonotype turned up many times. Compared with germline, one end of the junction differs, possibly owing to a read error. The rearrangement joins TRBV11-2 to TRBJ2-1; 13 nucleotides agree with TRBD2. The CDR3 runs to 17 residues. CDR1 and CDR2 (germline): SGHAT, FQNNGV. The CDR3 protein is CTSSSEVGLAGYNEQFF. CDR3 DNA sequence: TGTACCAGCAGCTCCGAGGTGGGACTAGCGGGGTACAATGAGCAGTTCTTC.

This clonotype has at least ten counts. The gene calls are TRBV6-6 and TRBJ2-1; a weak D match, TRBD2 (5 bases). CDR3 length: 14 amino acids. V gave up 0 bases and J gave up 8 bases, with 11 bases separating them. Germline V CDR1 and CDR2: MNHNY, SVGAGI (reference sequence). This chain's CDR3 is CASSYSSLAYEQFF. The CDR3 nucleotides are TGTGCCAGCAGTTACTCCTCTCTAGCCTATGAGCAGTTCTTC.

This clonotype was seen ten or more times. CDR3 nucleotide sequence: TGCGCCAGCAGCGGGACACCCTCCTACAATGAGCAGTTCTTC. Its protein is CASSGTPSYNEQFF. The chain carries TRBV5-1 and TRBJ2-1, with a tentative D call TRBD1 (6 bases). CDR3 length: 14 residues. The V end was cut by 4 bases, the J end by 0 bases, with 8 bases between. Per the germline V gene, CDR1 is SGHRS and CDR2 is YFSETQ.

Many counts were recorded for this clonotype. This rearrangement joins TRBV6-5 to TRBJ2-7; a weak D match, TRBD1 (6 bases). CDR1 and CDR2 (germline): MNHEY, SVGAGI. The ends were cut back, 0 bases at V and 3 bases at J, with 12 bases in the middle. This CDR3 is built from 15 residues. In nucleotides, the CDR3 is TGTGCCAGCAGTTACTCGGGCACAGGGAACTACGAGCAGTACTTC. Protein product: CASSYSGTGNYEQYF.

The table lists this clonotype with many counts. The V and J genes are TRBV9 and TRBJ2-3; no clear D gene. From germline, CDR1 is SGDLS and CDR2 YYNGEE. The CDR3 length is 16 residues. Trimming removed 0 bases from V and 2 bases from J, with 13 bases in between. Here the CDR3 reads CASSVVENKYTDTQYF. The CDR3, as DNA: TGTGCCAGCAGCGTAGTGGAGAATAAGTACACAGATACGCAGTATTTT. The variable domain in full, completed from reference TRBV9 and TRBJ2-3, reads DSGVTQTPKHLITATGQRVTLRCSPRSGDLSVYWYQQSLDQGLQFLIQYYNGEERAKGNILERFSAQQFPDLHSELNLSSLELGDSALYFCASSVVENKYTDTQYFGPGTRLTVL.

The table lists this clonotype with many counts. One end of the junction is discordant with germline, which a read error may explain. This chain links TRBV20-1 with TRBJ2-1; 7 positions agree with TRBD2. The CDR3 has 18 amino acids. The V gene's germline CDR1 is DFQATT and CDR2 SNEGSKA (reference sequence). The CDR3 sequence: CSARGRGGGPSSYNEQFF. In DNA form, the CDR3 reads TGCAGTGCAAGAGGAAGGGGCGGGGGTCCTAGCTCCTACAATGAGCAGTTCTTC.

This clonotype came up many times. This sequence joins TRBV13 and TRBJ2-1, with D perhaps TRBD1 (5 bases). This CDR3 spans 14 amino acids. From germline, CDR1 is PRHDT and CDR2 FYEKMQ (reference sequence). V lost 0 bases to trimming and J lost 2 bases, with 5 bases between them. The CDR3 DNA sequence: TGTGCCAGCAGCTTAGGGACAGCCTACAATGAGCAGTTCTTC. This sequence encodes CASSLGTAYNEQFF.

This clonotype was found a few times. At one end the junction does not follow the germline gene, possibly because of a read error. The J gene is TRBJ2-7, the V gene TRBV11-2; 7 bases match TRBD1. The V gene's germline CDR1 is SGHAT and CDR2 FQNNGV. CDR3 length: 16 amino acids. CDR3 protein: CASSLEGGGWSYEQYF. As DNA, the CDR3 is TGTGCCAGCAGCCTAGAAGGGGGCGGATGGTCCTACGAGCAGTACTTC.

In this sample, this clonotype turned up many times. A read error may produce the germline difference seen at one junction end. V and J are TRBV5-1 and TRBJ2-7; tentative D call: TRBD1 (5 bases). The length of the CDR3 is 12 residues. In germline, CDR1 is SGHRS, CDR2 YFSETQ. The CDR3 bases are TGTGCCAGCAGCTTCGACAGCTACGAGCAGTACTTC. Protein: CASSFDSYEQYF.

The chain recombines TRBV5-4 with TRBJ2-2; 7 nucleotides align to TRBD1. J lost 7 bases, V lost 4 bases, and 10 bases had no gene match. Germline assignment: CDR1 SGHNT and CDR2 YYREEE (reference sequence). This CDR3 has 15 amino acids. CDR3: CASSPRQGGYGELFF. The CDR3 coding sequence is TGTGCCAGCAGCCCGAGACAGGGTGGTTACGGGGAGCTGTTTTTT.

This clonotype turned up a few times. The V call is TRBV25-1, the J call TRBJ1-1; unclear D gene. V was trimmed by 9 bases and J by 8 bases, leaving 13 bases between them. Germline loops: CDR1 MGHDK, CDR2 SYGVNS. The length of the CDR3 is 11 residues. CDR3 DNA: TGTGCCAGTACACCCGGCGTCGAAGCTTTCTTT. Translation: CASTPGVEAFF. Combining the CDR3 with reference TRBV25-1 and TRBJ1-1 gives the whole variable domain EADIYQTPRYLVIGTGKKITLECSQTMGHDKMYWYQQDPGMELHLIHYSYGVNSTEKGDLSSESTVSRIRTEHFPLTLESARPSHTSQYLCASTPGVEAFFGQGTRLTVV.

This clonotype was seen ten or more times. The chain employs TRBV20-1 and TRBJ1-1; D is possibly TRBD1 (6 bases). The germline V and J ends were trimmed by 5 bases and 0 bases, with 13 bases remaining between them. The CDR3 loop spans 14 amino acids. The germline gives CDR1 DFQATT, CDR2 SNEGSKA (reference sequence). CDR3 amino acids: CSAPRGALNTEAFF. The CDR3 bases are TGCAGTGCTCCGCGGGGGGCCTTGAACACTGAAGCTTTCTTT.

This clonotype was detected many times. This chain links TRBV7-8 with TRBJ2-1; D ambiguous. V dropped 1 base and J dropped 8 bases, with 18 bases sitting between them. The CDR3 is 16 residues long. Germline V gene sequence: CDR1 SGHVS, CDR2 FQNEAQ. The CDR3 DNA reads TGTGCCAGCAGCTTAGGGGCTGGACCAACCCGCGATGAGCAGTTCTTC. As protein: CASSLGAGPTRDEQFF.

Only a few counts were recorded for this clonotype. The chain is built from TRBV5-1 and TRBJ2-3; 11 positions agree with TRBD2. CDR1 is SGHRS and CDR2 is YFSETQ in the germline V gene. V shed 4 bases, J shed 4 bases, and the junction held 5 bases outside the gene matches. CDR3 size: 15 residues. CDR3 sequence reads: CASSRSGRAPDTQYF. Here the CDR3 DNA reads TGCGCCAGCAGCCGTAGCGGGAGGGCCCCAGATACGCAGTATTTT.

This clonotype was recorded many times. The CDR3 DNA reads as TGTGCCAGCAGTTTCCGGTACTTCTATGGCTACACCTTC. Protein product: CASSFRYFYGYTF. This chain connects TRBV12-3 or TRBV12-4 to TRBJ1-2, with unresolved D. The CDR3 is made up of 13 amino acids. V was clipped by 3 bases and J by 4 bases, with 9 bases between them.

This clonotype was observed a few times. The chain has TRBV6-5 and TRBJ2-2; 8 bases agree with TRBD2. This CDR3 is 15 amino acids long. The V gene end was trimmed by 1 base and the J gene end by 7 bases; junction bases not matched to a gene: 5. Germline lookup yields CDR1 MNHEY and CDR2 SVGAGI. CDR3 in amino acids: CASSYWGLVGGELFF. CDR3 nucleotides: TGTGCCAGCAGTTACTGGGGACTAGTTGGCGGGGAGCTGTTTTTT.

The chain links TRBV6-1 to TRBJ2-6; maybe TRBD2 (5 bases). The V gene's germline CDR1 is MNHNS and CDR2 SASEGT. The CDR3 extends over 14 amino acids. Trimming cost V 7 bases and J 1 base, with 8 bases left between them. DNA for the CDR3: TGTGCCAGCAAGCGGATTTCTGGGGCCAACGTCCTGACTTTC. It encodes CASKRISGANVLTF.

The CDR3 nucleotides read TGCGCCAGCAGGGGCGGGGGGGATCAAGAGACCCAGTACTTC. Its protein product is CASRGGGDQETQYF. The chain couples TRBV5-1 to TRBJ2-5; 9 nucleotides align to TRBD2. J lost 2 bases, V lost 5 bases, and 4 bases had no gene match. The CDR3 extends over 14 amino acids. CDR1 and CDR2 (germline): SGHRS, YFSETQ.

This clonotype has a count of ten or more. This chain's CDR3 is CASSQAEPQETQYF. CDR3 in DNA: TGTGCCAGCAGCCAAGCAGAACCGCAGGAGACCCAGTACTTC. This chain joins TRBV3-1 and TRBJ2-5, with D unclear. The CDR3 spans 14 residues. Trimming shortened V by 1 base and J by 5 bases, and 11 bases separated the two germline ends. CDR1 LGHDT and CDR2 YNNKEL come from the germline V gene (reference sequence).

In its sample, this clonotype was seen many times. The rearrangement links TRBV11-2 to TRBJ2-2; D call uncertain. This CDR3 has 11 residues. Trimming pared 2 bases from V and 7 bases from J, leaving 2 bases between. Germline lookup yields CDR1 SGHAT and CDR2 FQNNGV. CDR3 loop: CASSLLGELFF. For the CDR3, the DNA is TGTGCCAGCAGCTTACTCGGGGAGCTGTTTTTT.

This chain uses TRBV12-3 or TRBV12-4 with TRBJ2-4; TRBD2 matches 16 bases. Trimming at V came to 5 bases and at J to 7 bases, leaving 5 bases not matched to a gene. The CDR3 sequence is 16 residues long. In nucleotides, the CDR3 is TGTGCCAGCAGTCCCGGGACTAGCGGGGGGGCCAACATTCAGTACTTC. Translating gives CASSPGTSGGANIQYF.

The table lists this clonotype with a few counts. The rearrangement joins TRBV5-1 to TRBJ1-4; D is ambiguous. Germline V gives CDR1 SGHRS, CDR2 YFSETQ. Trimming cost V 2 bases and J 0 bases, with 8 bases left between them. This CDR3 spans 15 amino acids. CDR3: CASSLDWPTNEKLFF. The CDR3 DNA sequence: TGCGCCAGCAGCTTAGATTGGCCAACTAATGAAAAACTGTTTTTT.

This clonotype was counted a few times. The J gene is TRBJ2-3, the V gene TRBV5-1, with TRBD2 matching over 13 bases. The junction had 5 bases not matched to a gene; V was cut back by 1 base and J by 3 bases. The CDR3 sequence is 17 residues long. Germline CDR1 and CDR2: SGHRS and YFSETQ. CDR3 region: CASSLTSGRAGTDTQYF. The CDR3 DNA is TGCGCCAGCAGCTTGACTAGCGGGAGGGCCGGTACAGATACGCAGTATTTT.